The clone carrying this T cell receptor (beta chain) was seen more than once but under ten times. Its matching antigen is unknown. Trimming cost V 4 bases and J 0 bases, with 10 bases left between them. Germline lookup yields CDR1 SQVTM and CDR2 ANQGSEA. The CDR3 is 13 residues long. This sample is drawn from a study of post-analysis software for immune sequencing data. Overall study results and limits: Elevated frequency relative to controls characterized a handful of TRBV segments in patients, TRBV5-6, TRBV5-1 and TRBV20-1 among them.

Carried by the TCR beta cDNA libraries were unique molecular identifiers. When about 1 to 11 million T cells were used, they gave a few hundred thousand cDNA molecules. MiXCR, run by TCRdb on the PCR reads, gives a single entry per CDR3 protein. The data contain about 820,000 distinct CDR3 sequences, approximately 50% of them seen just once; the ten biggest clones take up approximately 4.5%. The J gene is TRBJ2-7, the V gene TRBV29-1; the D gene is possibly TRBD1 (6 bases). The origin of this receptor is a girl under 18 with multiple sclerosis. Sequencing input: blood. The CDR3 is CSVGDTGSYEQYF. Here the CDR3 DNA reads TGCAGCGTTGGGGACACTGGCTCCTACGAGCAGTACTTC.